This T cell receptor (beta chain) was obtained from a study of T cell responses to AZD1222 COVID-19 vaccine. Broader study findings: Most donors were white British and more were female, and clonal diversity was possibly underestimated. Close to half of spike-specific TCRs reportedly recognize unmutated variant regions.

With regard to this clone: Its antigen is unknown.

Some clones are missing from TCRdb's copy, which holds only in-frame ones; the method was immunoSEQ multiplex PCR. The data contain nearly 35,000 clones, 80% to 90% of them singletons. This clonotype was sampled from an adult who received the AZD1222 COVID-19 vaccine. The specimen comprised peripheral blood, sampled 28 days after the second AZD1222 dose.

The CDR3 is CATSRGTGTDTQYF. CDR3 nucleotides: TGTGCCACCAGCAGAGGGACCGGCACAGATACGCAGTATTTT. This chain joins TRBV15 and TRBJ2-3; D uncertain. CDR1 is LNHNV and CDR2 is YYDKDF in the germline V gene (reference sequence). Trimming took off 1 base at V and 1 base at J, with 6 bases between the two ends. There are 14 residues in the CDR3.